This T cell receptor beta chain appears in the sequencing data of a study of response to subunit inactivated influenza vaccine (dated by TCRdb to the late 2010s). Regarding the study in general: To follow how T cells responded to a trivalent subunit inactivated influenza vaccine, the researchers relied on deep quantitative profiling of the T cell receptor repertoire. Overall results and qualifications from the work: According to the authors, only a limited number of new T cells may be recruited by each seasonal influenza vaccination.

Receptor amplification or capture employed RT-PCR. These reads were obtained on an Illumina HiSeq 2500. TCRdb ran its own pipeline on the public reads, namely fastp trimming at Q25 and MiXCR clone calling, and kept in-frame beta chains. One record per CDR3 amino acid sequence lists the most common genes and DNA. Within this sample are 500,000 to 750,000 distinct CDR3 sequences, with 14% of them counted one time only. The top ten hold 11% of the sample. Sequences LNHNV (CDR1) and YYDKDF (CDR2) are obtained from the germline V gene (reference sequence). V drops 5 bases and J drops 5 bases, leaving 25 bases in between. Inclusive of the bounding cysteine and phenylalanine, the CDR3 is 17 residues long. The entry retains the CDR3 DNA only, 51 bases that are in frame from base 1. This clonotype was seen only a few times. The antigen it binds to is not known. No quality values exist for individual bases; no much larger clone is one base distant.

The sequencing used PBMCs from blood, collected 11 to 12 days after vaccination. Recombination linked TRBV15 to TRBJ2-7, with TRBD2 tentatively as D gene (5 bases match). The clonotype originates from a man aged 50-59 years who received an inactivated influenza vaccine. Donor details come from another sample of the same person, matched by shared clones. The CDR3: CATSSGQYVGVGDEQYF. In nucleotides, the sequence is TGTGCCACCAGCTCTGGTCAATATGTCGGGGTAGGCGACGAGCAGTACTTC.